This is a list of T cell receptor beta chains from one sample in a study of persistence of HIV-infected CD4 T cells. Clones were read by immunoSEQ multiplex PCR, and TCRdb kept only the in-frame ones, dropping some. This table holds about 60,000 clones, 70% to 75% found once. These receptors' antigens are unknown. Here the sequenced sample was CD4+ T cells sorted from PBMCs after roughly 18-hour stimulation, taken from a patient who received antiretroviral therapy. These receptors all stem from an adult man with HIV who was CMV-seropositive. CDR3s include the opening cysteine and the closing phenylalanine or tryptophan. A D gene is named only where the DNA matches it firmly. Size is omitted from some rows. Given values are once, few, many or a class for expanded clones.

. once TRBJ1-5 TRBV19 CASSITGTSNQPQHF TGTGCCAGTAGTATCACAGGGACTAGCAATCAGCCCCAGCATTTT
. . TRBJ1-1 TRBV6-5 CASRGTANTEAFF TGTGCCAGCAGAGGGACGGCGAACACTGAAGCTTTCTTT
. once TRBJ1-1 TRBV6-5 CASTKRRTGWTEAFF TGTGCCAGCACCAAACGCCGGACGGGTTGGACTGAAGCTTTCTTT
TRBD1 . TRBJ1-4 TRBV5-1 CASSAGQLKEEKLFF TGCGCCAGCAGCGCGGGACAGCTTAAAGAGGAAAAACTGTTTTTT
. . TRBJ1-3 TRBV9 CASSGTGNTIYF TGTGCCAGCAGCGGGACCGGAAACACCATATATTTT
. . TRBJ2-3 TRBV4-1 CASSQEGRDTQYF TGCGCCAGCAGCCAAGAAGGTCGGGATACGCAGTATTTT
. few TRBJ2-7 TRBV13 CASSLAVGEQYF TGTGCCAGCAGCTTAGCTGTCGGCGAGCAGTACTTC
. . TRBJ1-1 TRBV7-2 CASSLGGVNTEAFF TGTGCCAGCAGCTTAGGGGGGGTGAACACTGAAGCTTTCTTT
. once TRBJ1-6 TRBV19 CASGVVGNSPLHF TGTGCCAGTGGAGTTGTTGGCAATTCACCCCTCCACTTT
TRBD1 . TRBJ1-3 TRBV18 CASSPGRQGGNTIYF TGTGCCAGCTCACCGGGGAGACAGGGCGGAAACACCATATATTTT
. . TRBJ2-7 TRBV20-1 CSARELEQYF TGCAGTGCTAGAGAGTTAGAGCAGTACTTC
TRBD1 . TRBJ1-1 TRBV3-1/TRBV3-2 CASSPRQGATNTEAFF TGTGCCAGCAGCCCCCGACAGGGGGCGACGAACACTGAAGCTTTCTTT
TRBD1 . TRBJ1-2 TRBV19 CASSIASTGVGGYTF TGTGCCAGTAGTATAGCCTCGACAGGGGTTGGTGGCTACACCTTC
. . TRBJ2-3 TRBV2 CASSGSLADTQYF TGTGCCAGCAGTGGCTCCCTCGCAGATACGCAGTATTTT
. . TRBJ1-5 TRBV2 CASRSRASNQPQHF TGTGCCAGCAGGAGCCGGGCCAGCAATCAGCCCCAGCATTTT
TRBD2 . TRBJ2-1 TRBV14 CASSPPGGGAQFF TGTGCCAGCAGCCCCCCCGGCGGGGGTGCGCAGTTCTTC
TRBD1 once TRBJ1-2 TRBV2 CASSRGAGQTLTMATLFF TGTGCCAGCAGTCGGGGGGCGGGACAGACCCTAACTATGGCTACATTATTCTTC
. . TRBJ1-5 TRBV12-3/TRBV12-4 CASSLGEGQPQHF TGTGCCAGCAGCCTCGGCGAGGGCCAGCCCCAGCATTTT
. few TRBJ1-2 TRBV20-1 CTTAGEGYTF TGCACTACCGCGGGGGAGGGCTACACCTTC
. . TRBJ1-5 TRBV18 CASSPDGGLNQPQHF TGTGCCAGCTCACCAGACGGGGGCCTCAATCAGCCCCAGCATTTT
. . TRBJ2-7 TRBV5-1 CASSLGGSGYEQYF TGCGCCAGCAGCTTGGGGGGCTCAGGCTACGAGCAGTACTTC
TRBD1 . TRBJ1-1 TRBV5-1 CASSYDRAEAFF TGCGCCAGCAGTTACGACAGGGCCGAAGCTTTCTTT
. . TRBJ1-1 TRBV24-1 CATSDSRTDTEAFF TGTGCCACCAGTGATTCTCGGACGGACACTGAAGCTTTCTTT